The 23 T cell receptor beta chains below were found in one sample sequenced in a study of shared clonotypes between healthy human individuals. Profiling relied on immunoSEQ multiplex PCR, and the TCRdb table lists in-frame clones only, not all of them. In the table there are about 2.3 million clones, approximately 93% of which are singletons. Sequences were obtained from naive CD4+ T cells from PBMCs. Subset indicated: CD45RA+ positively selected. Receptors originate from a man between 18 and 29 years old in good health. Some clones in this sample may be carry-over from other donors' samples.

This chain joins TRBV6-6 and TRBJ1-3; TRBD1 is a possible D gene (6 bases). Germline-derived CDR1 and CDR2 are MNHNY and SVGAGI (reference sequence). Trimming left V 7 bases short and J 2 bases short, with 9 bases between. The length of the CDR3 is 13 residues. Here the CDR3 DNA reads TGTGCCAGCACTAAGGGGGCTGGAAACACCATATATTTT. Translating it yields CASTKGAGNTIYF.

J is TRBJ1-1 and V is TRBV2; no reliable D call. The CDR3 consists of 15 residues. V was clipped by 5 bases and J by 0 bases, with 13 bases between them. The germline V gene encodes CDR1 SNHLY and CDR2 FYNNEI. DNA of the CDR3: TGTGCCAGCAGTAGGGCTCTGGAGGTGAACACTGAAGCTTTCTTT. Amino acid sequence: CASSRALEVNTEAFF.

The chain couples TRBV6-5 to TRBJ1-4, with D unclear. In germline, CDR1 is MNHEY, CDR2 SVGAGI. With 6 bases removed from V and 7 bases from J, the gap between germline ends came to 12 bases. This CDR3 contains 13 residues. The CDR3 DNA sequence: TGTGCCAGCAGCGACCTGGTGGGTGAAAAACTGTTTTTT. This encodes CASSDLVGEKLFF.

This sequence joins TRBV5-1 and TRBJ2-3, with unresolved D. V was shortened by 1 base and J by 2 bases, with 14 bases between the two germline ends. The CDR3 sequence is 16 residues long. The V gene's germline CDR1 is SGHRS and CDR2 YFSETQ. In nucleotides, the CDR3 is TGCGCCAGCAGCTTGAAACCGGGCCCTCCCACAGATACGCAGTATTTT. This gives the protein CASSLKPGPPTDTQYF.

The chain uses TRBV10-3 and TRBJ2-7; D possibly corresponds to TRBD2 (5 bases). The V and J ends lost 2 bases and 2 bases respectively, with 10 bases between them. CDR1 ENHRY and CDR2 SYGVKD come from the germline V gene. The CDR3 has 14 amino acids. This CDR3 reads CAISELDSAYEQYF. The CDR3 region has the DNA TGTGCCATCAGTGAGCTAGATAGCGCCTACGAGCAGTACTTC.

J is TRBJ2-3 and V is TRBV5-1; 10 positions agree with TRBD1. Losses at the gene ends were 3 bases for V and 0 bases for J; bases not matched to a gene: 4. Per germline, CDR1 SGHRS and CDR2 YFSETQ. The CDR3 runs 16 residues. The CDR3 spells CASSWRTGGSTDTQYF. The CDR3, as DNA: TGCGCCAGCAGCTGGCGGACAGGGGGTAGCACAGATACGCAGTATTTT.

The chain combines TRBV30 with TRBJ1-4; unclear D gene. CDR1 and CDR2 (germline): GTSNPN, SVGIG (reference sequence). V was shortened by 7 bases and J by 1 base, with 10 bases between the two germline ends. The CDR3 is 13 residues long. The CDR3 spells CASNGLTNEKLFF. CDR3 sequence (DNA): TGTGCCTCGAACGGGTTAACTAATGAAAAACTGTTTTTT. The full variable domain, completed using reference TRBV30 and TRBJ1-4, is SQTIHQWPATLVQPVGSPLSLECTVEGTSNPNLYWYRQAAGRGLQLLFYSVGIGQISSEVPQNLSASRPQDRQFILSSKKLLLSDSGFYLCASNGLTNEKLFFGSGTQLSVL.

The chain employs TRBV7-2 and TRBJ2-3; TRBD2 matches at 12 bases. The germline CDR1 and CDR2 sequences are SGHTA and FQGNSA. The V and J ends lost 6 bases and 2 bases, in that order; junction bases with no gene match: 6. The CDR3 sequence is 16 residues long. The CDR3 DNA sequence: TGTGCCAGCAGGTCAGGACTAGCGGGATACACAGATACGCAGTATTTT. Translation gives CASRSGLAGYTDTQYF.

The rearrangement uses TRBV18 and TRBJ2-5, with D possibly being TRBD1 or TRBD2 (5 bases each). Trimming removed 4 bases from V and 3 bases from J, with 15 bases in between. Germline CDR1 and CDR2: KGHSH and LQKENI. The CDR3 contains 15 residues. The CDR3 DNA reads TGTGCCAGCTCACTCCGTCTTGGGGGAGAAGAGACCCAGTACTTC. This codes for CASSLRLGGEETQYF.

This chain connects TRBV5-1 to TRBJ1-1, with 8 nucleotides matching TRBD1. The germline gives CDR1 SGHRS, CDR2 YFSETQ. V lost 3 bases to trimming and J lost 5 bases; unmatched junction nucleotides: 6. The CDR3 has 14 residues. The CDR3 coding sequence is TGCGCCAGCAGCTCTCGGACAGGGATGACTGAAGCTTTCTTT. This translates into CASSSRTGMTEAFF.

The rearrangement joins TRBV29-1 to TRBJ1-1; a weak D match, TRBD1 (6 bases). The CDR3 spans 13 residues. Trimming shortened V by 6 bases and J by 3 bases, and 14 bases separated the two germline ends. Germline V gives CDR1 SQVTM, CDR2 ANQGSEA. CDR3 sequence: CSVRNRAYTEAFF. The CDR3 nucleotides are TGCAGCGTGAGAAACAGGGCTTACACTGAAGCTTTCTTT.

The chain joins TRBV28 to TRBJ1-2; 7 positions match TRBD1. With 5 bases clipped from V and 1 base from J, the junction kept 4 bases outside the gene matches. CDR1 and CDR2 from the germline V gene are MDHEN and SYDVKM. The CDR3 extends over 14 amino acids. DNA for the CDR3: TGTGCCAGCAGTCGACAGGGTTATAACTATGGCTACACCTTC. It translates to CASSRQGYNYGYTF.

This rearrangement joins TRBV2 to TRBJ2-5; D remains ambiguous. Trimming stripped 8 bases from V and 2 bases from J, with 15 bases between. The CDR3 is 14 amino acids. Germline V gene lookup returns CDR1 SNHLY and CDR2 FYNNEI. CDR3 region: CASGLARLQETQYF. CDR3 in DNA: TGTGCCAGCGGTTTGGCGCGGTTACAAGAGACCCAGTACTTC.

This clone was picked up a small number of times. V is TRBV6-6 and J is TRBJ2-1; TRBD1 matches 11 bases. CDR1 and CDR2 from the germline V gene are MNHNY and SVGAGI (reference sequence). The CDR3 runs to 13 residues. V was pared by 7 bases and J by 9 bases, with 5 bases of the junction left unmatched. This CDR3 reads CASMGQGGGEQFF. The CDR3 nucleotides are TGTGCCAGCATGGGACAGGGGGGTGGTGAGCAGTTCTTC.

The V and J genes are TRBV11-2 and TRBJ2-2; D is possibly TRBD1 (6 bases). There are 14 residues in the CDR3. Germline CDR1 SGHAT, CDR2 FQNNGV. V lost 8 bases to trimming and J lost 4 bases, with 14 bases between them. CDR3 region: CASGTGWSTGELFF. CDR3 sequence (DNA): TGTGCCAGCGGTACAGGGTGGAGCACCGGGGAGCTGTTTTTT.

The chain is built from TRBV28 and TRBJ2-7; the D gene is possibly TRBD1 (5 bases). Trimming pared 3 bases from V and 0 bases from J, leaving 12 bases between. The CDR3 extends over 15 amino acids. Per the germline V gene, CDR1 is MDHEN and CDR2 is SYDVKM. This CDR3 reads CASSLGRTISYEQYF. The CDR3 DNA reads as TGTGCCAGCAGTTTGGGGCGGACCATCTCCTACGAGCAGTACTTC.

Regarding this clone: Within the sample, other DNA sequences also encode this same CDR3. The chain links TRBV6-5 to TRBJ1-2; TRBD1 agrees at 9 bases. J gave up 3 bases and V 0 bases, and 2 bases lay outside the gene matches. The CDR3 spans 15 residues. Germline-derived CDR1 and CDR2 are MNHEY and SVGAGI. This CDR3 reads CASSYSGTGHYGYTF. Written as DNA, the CDR3 is TGTGCCAGCAGTTACTCCGGGACAGGGCACTATGGCTACACCTTC.

The chain has TRBV11-2 and TRBJ1-2; no reliable D call. CDR3 length: 13 residues. V gave up 0 bases and J gave up 5 bases, with 7 bases separating them. Germline V gene sequence: CDR1 SGHAT, CDR2 FQNNGV. CDR3 nucleotide sequence: TGTGCCAGCAGCTTAGATCGGTGGTATGGCTACACCTTC. Protein sequence: CASSLDRWYGYTF. The full variable domain, in which reference TRBV11-2 and TRBJ1-2 provide the parts outside the CDR3, is EAGVAQSPRYKIIEKRQSVAFWCNPISGHATLYWYQQILGQGPKLLIQFQNNGVVDDSQLPKDRFSAERLKGVDSTLKIQPAKLEDSAVYLCASSLDRWYGYTFGSGTRLTVV.

The chain carries TRBV11-2 and TRBJ2-7; no clear D. Trimming took off 5 bases at V and 4 bases at J, with 6 bases between the two ends. The CDR3 has 11 residues. Looked up from germline, CDR1 is SGHAT and CDR2 is FQNNGV. The CDR3 sequence is CASSPKYEQYF. CDR3 DNA sequence: TGTGCCAGCAGCCCGAAATACGAGCAGTACTTC.

A note on this clone: In the same sample, other DNA sequences code for this CDR3. The rearrangement uses TRBV9 and TRBJ2-5; TRBD1 matches at 7 bases. J gave up 4 bases and V 1 base, and 1 base lay outside the gene matches. CDR1 and CDR2 (germline): SGDLS, YYNGEE. This CDR3 is 13 amino acids long. CDR3 sequence (DNA): TGTGCCAGCAGCGTAACAGGGGCAGAGACCCAGTACTTC. Its protein product is CASSVTGAETQYF.

The rearrangement joins TRBV10-3 to TRBJ1-1, with D possibly being TRBD1 (5 bases). The germline V gene encodes CDR1 ENHRY and CDR2 SYGVKD. The CDR3 consists of 12 residues. V was clipped by 0 bases and J by 10 bases, with 9 bases between them. The CDR3 is CAISESRQGAFF. Written as DNA, the CDR3 is TGTGCCATCAGTGAGTCGCGTCAGGGAGCTTTCTTT.

This rearrangement joins TRBV9 to TRBJ2-1, with 10 nucleotides matching TRBD1. CDR1 SGDLS and CDR2 YYNGEE come from the germline V gene. V trimming: 0 bases; J trimming: 8 bases; junction bases outside the gene matches: 5. The CDR3 is 15 amino acids. The CDR3 sequence: CASSVAGTGVYEQFF. CDR3 DNA: TGTGCCAGCAGCGTAGCAGGGACAGGGGTCTATGAGCAGTTCTTC.

J is TRBJ2-2 and V is TRBV5-1; D is unclear. V was clipped by 0 bases and J by 7 bases, with 7 bases between them. The CDR3 runs to 13 residues. CDR1 SGHRS and CDR2 YFSETQ come from the germline V gene. The CDR3 DNA reads TGCGCCAGCAGCTTGGAAAGTCTCGGGGAGCTGTTTTTT. Protein: CASSLESLGELFF.